This passage covers 17 T cell receptor beta chains from one sample sequenced in a study of T cells in tuberculosis. Assay: immunoSEQ multiplex PCR; the TCRdb copy retains only in-frame clones and omits some. The sample has some 30,000 clones, about 91% seen once. Time point denoted: new active TB diagnosis, blood taken before or within 7 days of starting treatment. The input for sequencing was PBMCs, taken at tuberculosis diagnosis. These receptors were obtained from an adult with tuberculosis.

The gene calls are TRBV6-5 and TRBJ2-7, with TRBD2 matching 11 bases. Germline CDR1 is MNHEY and CDR2 is SVGAGI. This CDR3 region has 15 residues. Germline trimming cut 4 bases from V and 0 bases from J; bases unmatched to any gene: 2. CDR3 protein: CASSSTSGSSYEQYF. In nucleotides, the CDR3 is TGTGCCAGCAGTTCTACTAGCGGGAGCTCCTACGAGCAGTACTTC.

The gene calls are TRBV19 and TRBJ1-2; 8 bases line up with TRBD1. CDR3 length equals 15 residues. Germline values: CDR1 LNHDA, CDR2 SQIVND (reference sequence). After removal of 7 bases from V and 0 bases from J, the junction contained 7 bases not matched to a gene. Here the CDR3 reads CASTWGTGPNYGYTF. The CDR3 bases are TGTGCCAGTACCTGGGGGACAGGTCCTAACTATGGCTACACCTTC.

The chain recombines TRBV5-8 with TRBJ2-1; 10 positions agree with TRBD1. J lost 8 bases, V lost 4 bases, and 9 bases had no gene match. The CDR3 length is 15 residues. Germline lookup yields CDR1 SGHTS and CDR2 YDEGEE. The CDR3 loop reads CASSRGTGEVDEQFF. Here the CDR3 DNA reads TGTGCCAGCAGCCGAGGGACAGGGGAAGTCGATGAGCAGTTCTTC.

The chain combines TRBV5-1 with TRBJ1-2; 10 bases are shared with TRBD1. Looked up from germline, CDR1 is SGHRS and CDR2 is YFSETQ. Trimming at V came to 0 bases and at J to 8 bases, leaving 7 bases not matched to a gene. This CDR3 spans 15 amino acids. The CDR3 sequence: CASSLAGTGDRGYTF. The CDR3 nucleotides are TGCGCCAGCAGCTTGGCCGGGACAGGGGATAGGGGCTACACCTTC.

V usage is TRBV7-6 and J usage is TRBJ1-4, with a tentative D call TRBD1 (6 bases). The CDR3 runs to 15 residues. V was clipped by 1 base and J by 4 bases, with 10 bases between them. Germline V gene sequence: CDR1 SGHVS, CDR2 FNYEAQ. CDR3 loop: CASSLGAGDNEKLFF. Written as DNA, the CDR3 is TGTGCCAGCAGCTTAGGGGCAGGGGATAATGAAAAACTGTTTTTT.

V and J are TRBV19 and TRBJ1-5; 7 nucleotides line up with TRBD1. Germline lookup yields CDR1 LNHDA and CDR2 SQIVND (reference sequence). Unmatched junction bases numbered 3, after V lost 0 bases and J lost 7 bases. The CDR3 totals 14 residues. The CDR3 DNA reads TGTGCCAGTAGTATAGACCAGGGGGGACAGCCCCAGCATTTT. It yields the protein CASSIDQGGQPQHF.

The gene calls are TRBV27 and TRBJ2-1, with D possibly matching TRBD2 (5 bases). This CDR3 comprises 16 residues. Germline CDR1 reads MNHEY; CDR2 reads SMNVEV (reference sequence). V was clipped by 7 bases and J by 4 bases, with 20 bases between them. The CDR3 loop is CASTSPRVVGYNEQFF. The CDR3 DNA is TGTGCCAGCACCTCTCCGAGGGTGGTGGGATACAATGAGCAGTTCTTC.

The rearrangement links TRBV27 to TRBJ1-1, with TRBD1 as a possible D gene (5 bases). The germline V gene encodes CDR1 MNHEY and CDR2 SMNVEV (reference sequence). The length of the CDR3 is 14 residues. Trimming shortened V by 5 bases and J by 1 base, and 11 bases separated the two germline ends. The CDR3 region is CASSRITGNTEAFF. The CDR3 DNA is TGTGCCAGCAGTCGTATAACAGGGAACACTGAAGCTTTCTTT.

The V gene is TRBV13, the J gene TRBJ1-4; D is ambiguous. The CDR3 spans 14 residues. V lost 4 bases to trimming and J lost 0 bases, with 6 bases between them. Germline lookup yields CDR1 PRHDT and CDR2 FYEKMQ (reference sequence). This CDR3 is CASSSGATNEKLFF. CDR3 DNA: TGTGCCAGCAGCTCCGGAGCAACTAATGAAAAACTGTTTTTT.

The V and J genes are TRBV6-6 and TRBJ2-2, with D perhaps matching TRBD2 (6 bases). This CDR3 spans 15 amino acids. V lost 5 bases to trimming and J lost 0 bases, with 10 bases between them. CDR1 is MNHNY, CDR2 SVGAGI, per germline (reference sequence). CDR3 nucleotide sequence: TGTGCCAGCAGTCTACGGGGGACGAACACCGGGGAGCTGTTTTTT. Residues: CASSLRGTNTGELFF.

The V gene is TRBV27, the J gene TRBJ2-7; 9 positions agree with TRBD2. From germline, CDR1 is MNHEY and CDR2 SMNVEV (reference sequence). With V trimmed by 5 bases and J by 4 bases, 6 bases remained unmatched. This CDR3 has 14 amino acids. CDR3 nucleotide sequence: TGTGCCAGCAGTGTTTCTAGCGGGGATTACGAGCAGTACTTC. This gives the protein CASSVSSGDYEQYF.

V usage is TRBV2 and J usage is TRBJ2-7; 7 bases match TRBD2. CDR3 length equals 13 residues. V lost 8 bases, J lost 2 bases, and 6 bases stayed unmatched. Germline V gene sequence: CDR1 SNHLY, CDR2 FYNNEI. This CDR3 reads CASGAGTTYEQYF. The DNA for the CDR3 is TGTGCCAGCGGGGCCGGGACTACCTACGAGCAGTACTTC.

This chain's CDR3 is CASSLIGTQTYEQYF. The CDR3 DNA follows: TGTGCCAGCAGCTTAATCGGGACTCAAACCTACGAGCAGTACTTC. V and J are TRBV7-2 and TRBJ2-7, with D maybe TRBD2 (6 bases). V lost 2 bases and J lost 2, with 13 bases in between. Germline lookup yields CDR1 SGHTA and CDR2 FQGNSA. The CDR3 is 15 residues long.

This clone was observed once. J is TRBJ1-1 and V is TRBV10-1; the D gene is possibly TRBD1 (5 bases). Looked up from germline, CDR1 is WNHNN and CDR2 is SYGVQD (reference sequence). Trimming stripped 4 bases from V and 0 bases from J, with 6 bases between. The CDR3 has 13 amino acids. The CDR3 region has the DNA TGCGCCAGCAGTGGACAGCTGAACACTGAAGCTTTCTTT. Translating gives CASSGQLNTEAFF.

V gene TRBV12-5 combines with J gene TRBJ2-7; TRBD1 is a possible D gene (6 bases). CDR1 LGHNT and CDR2 FRNRAP come from the germline V gene. Trimming removed 9 bases from V and 6 bases from J, with 15 bases in between. The CDR3 has 12 amino acids. CDR3 loop: CARGTPLIEQYF. As DNA, the CDR3 is TGTGCTAGAGGGACACCCCTCATCGAGCAGTACTTC. The entire variable domain, with the rest obtained from reference TRBV12-5 and TRBJ2-7, is as follows: DARVTQTPRHKVTEMGQEVTMRCQPILGHNTVFWYRQTMMQGLELLAYFRNRAPLDDSGMPKDRFSAEMPDATLATLKIQPSEPRDSAVYFCARGTPLIEQYFGPGTRLTVT.

This clone was observed a single time. CDR3 DNA: TGTGCCAGCCTAGCGGGAGGAGGTGGAGATACGCAGTATTTT. Residues: CASLAGGGGDTQYF. The V gene is TRBV6-1, the J gene TRBJ2-3; TRBD2 matches at 11 bases. The CDR3 sequence is 14 residues long. Germline V gives CDR1 MNHNS, CDR2 SASEGT. J lost 5 bases, V lost 8 bases, and 6 bases had no gene match.

The rearrangement uses TRBV11-2 and TRBJ1-3; D not certain. Trimming shortened V by 1 base and J by 8 bases, and 15 bases separated the two germline ends. The CDR3 covers 15 residues. Germline V lookup: CDR1 SGHAT, CDR2 FQNNGV. CDR3: CASSLGWAGMDTIYF. DNA for the CDR3: TGTGCCAGCAGCTTAGGGTGGGCCGGGATGGACACCATATATTTT.